This T cell receptor (beta chain) was profiled in a study of early T cells in non-severe SARS-CoV-2 infection. Across the whole study: From unsorted whole blood, bulk RNA was sequenced, and the chains remained unpaired. Findings and limits, study-wide: Anti-spike CD8 responses were favored in VDJdb matching, and private and CD4 specificities were missed.

Individual cDNA molecules received unique molecular identifiers during library preparation. TCRdb reanalysed the 5' RACE reads using MiXCR and keeps one entry per CDR3 protein. The sample has tens of thousands of distinct CDR3 sequences, about an eighth seen once. As for this clonotype: Its antigen is currently unknown.

Germline CDR1 MNHEY, CDR2 SVGAGI. Losses at the gene ends were 5 bases for V and 2 bases for J; bases not matched to a gene: 4. The CDR3 runs to 15 residues. V usage is TRBV6-5 and J usage is TRBJ1-5; 9 bases are a match to TRBD1. This TCR came from an adult who was a healthcare worker with PCR-confirmed SARS-CoV-2 infection or an uninfected control (not recorded which). The sample consisted of whole blood. This CDR3 is CASSPDRGGNQPQHF. The CDR3 DNA follows: TGTGCCAGCAGTCCGGACAGGGGAGGCAATCAGCCCCAGCATTTT.